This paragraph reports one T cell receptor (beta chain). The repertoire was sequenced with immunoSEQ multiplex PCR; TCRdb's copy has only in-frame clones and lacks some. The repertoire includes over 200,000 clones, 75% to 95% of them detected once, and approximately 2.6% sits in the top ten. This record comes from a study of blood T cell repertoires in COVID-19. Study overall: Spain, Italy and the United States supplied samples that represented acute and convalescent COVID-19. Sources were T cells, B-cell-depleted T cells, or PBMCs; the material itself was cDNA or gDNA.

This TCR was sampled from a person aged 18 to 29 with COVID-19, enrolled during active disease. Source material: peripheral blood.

This CDR3 reads CASSLAYRGRFNEQFF. CDR3 nucleotides: TGTGCCAGCAGCTTAGCCTACAGGGGGCGTTTTAATGAGCAGTTCTTC. This rearrangement joins TRBV7-6 to TRBJ2-1; 9 bases map to TRBD1. CDR3 length: 16 residues. V was pared by 0 bases and J by 7 bases, with 7 bases of the junction left unmatched. Germline-derived CDR1 and CDR2 are SGHVS and FNYEAQ.